Following are 27 T cell receptor beta chains from one sample sequenced in a study of vaccination and CD4 T cells after COVID-19. Their specific antigens are unknown. Described treatment: roughly 10-day PBMC culture with coronavirus spike peptide pools or control peptides (ViraFEST assay). Pre-COVID-19 pandemic sampling (2011-2018) yielded the unexposed donor's CD4+ T cells. The Oncomine TCR Beta short-read assay generated sequence data from the DNA of cultured CD4+ T cells. In TCRdb, the PCR reads were re-called with MiXCR into one record per CDR3 protein. The sample comprises about 7,200 distinct CDR3 sequences, 43% of which are singletons, and about 25% rests with the top ten. The material sequenced was CD4+ T cells from blood, cultured in vitro. The receptor set was obtained from a human donor in good health.

This chain connects TRBV20-1 to TRBJ2-5; perhaps D is TRBD1 or TRBD2 (5 bases each). Deletions cut 1 base from V and 4 bases from J, with 13 bases between. The germline V gene encodes CDR1 DFQATT and CDR2 SNEGSKA (reference sequence). The CDR3 consists of 14 residues. CDR3 residues: CSARARTGGETQYF. CDR3 nucleotides: TGCAGTGCTAGAGCACGGACTGGGGGAGAGACCCAGTACTTC.

The chain is built from TRBV27 and TRBJ2-2; a weak D match, TRBD1 (5 bases). CDR3 length equals 16 residues. Germline CDR1 is MNHEY and CDR2 is SMNVEV (reference sequence). Between the trimmed V and J ends, which lost 1 base and 6 bases, there was a span of 15 bases. As DNA, the CDR3 is TGTGCCAGCAGTTTATTCCAGGGTATGGGCGCCGGGGAGCTGTTTTTT. This encodes CASSLFQGMGAGELFF.

The V call is TRBV5-1, the J call TRBJ1-1; a weak D match, TRBD1 (5 bases). Germline V gene sequence: CDR1 SGHRS, CDR2 YFSETQ. The CDR3 contains 15 residues. V was cut by 4 bases and J by 1 base, with 14 bases left in between. For the CDR3, the DNA is TGCGCCAGCAGCCCCCGGGACCTGGGGAACACTGAAGCTTTCTTT. Translation gives CASSPRDLGNTEAFF.

This chain joins TRBV5-1 and TRBJ1-2, with D hard to call. The germline CDR1 and CDR2 sequences are SGHRS and YFSETQ. The V gene lost 0 bases and the J gene lost 8 bases, with 20 bases spanning the gap. The CDR3 is 16 amino acids. The CDR3 sequence is CASSLEADGRGGGYTF. Here the CDR3 DNA reads TGCGCCAGCAGCTTGGAGGCCGACGGCCGTGGAGGGGGCTACACCTTC.

The rearrangement joins TRBV5-4 to TRBJ2-5; D remains unclear. This CDR3 has 14 residues. The V gene lost 0 bases and the J gene lost 3 bases, with 9 bases spanning the gap. The V gene's germline CDR1 is SGHNT and CDR2 YYREEE (reference sequence). CDR3 protein: CASSLGTAEETQYF. As DNA, the CDR3 is TGTGCCAGCAGCTTGGGGACGGCGGAAGAGACCCAGTACTTC.

The rearrangement links TRBV7-9 to TRBJ2-6; 10 bases map to TRBD1. Unmatched junction bases numbered 3, after V lost 5 bases and J lost 2 bases. CDR1 SEHNR and CDR2 FQNEAQ come from the germline V gene (reference sequence). The CDR3 covers 16 residues. The CDR3 region has the DNA TGTGCCAGCAGCCCGACAGGGGGCGCTGGGGCCAACGTCCTGACTTTC. Amino acids: CASSPTGGAGANVLTF.

The genes are TRBV7-7 and TRBJ2-5, with 9 bases aligning to TRBD2. CDR1 is SSHAT and CDR2 is FNYEAQ in the germline V gene (reference sequence). V was pared by 2 bases and J by 5 bases, with 6 bases of the junction left unmatched. The CDR3 covers 15 residues. The CDR3 DNA reads TGTGCCAGCAGCTTACGCGGGGGGGCCATGGAGACCCAGTACTTC. Protein sequence: CASSLRGGAMETQYF.

This sequence joins TRBV7-6 and TRBJ2-2; the match to TRBD2 covers 14 bases. Trimming took 5 bases from V and 5 from J; bases not matched to a gene: 10. The V gene's germline CDR1 is SGHVS and CDR2 FNYEAQ. CDR3 length: 18 amino acids. The chain's CDR3 is CASSLGTSGSFGTGELFF. Written as DNA, the CDR3 is TGTGCCAGCAGCCTGGGGACTAGCGGGAGCTTTGGGACCGGGGAGCTGTTTTTT.

This clonotype showed up just a few times. This rearrangement joins TRBV6-1 to TRBJ1-2; D ambiguous. In germline, CDR1 is MNHNS, CDR2 SASEGT. The CDR3 is 15 residues long. Trimming took 5 bases from V and 2 from J, leaving 15 bases between them. The CDR3 coding sequence is TGTGCCAGCAGTATCCTCCCCCAGCCAAACTATGGCTACACCTTC. This encodes CASSILPQPNYGYTF.

The gene calls are TRBV27 and TRBJ1-6; D is perhaps TRBD1 (5 bases). CDR3 length: 15 amino acids. Per germline, CDR1 MNHEY and CDR2 SMNVEV (reference sequence). The V end lost 3 bases, the J end lost 11 bases, and 17 bases lay between the germline ends. The CDR3 DNA is TGTGCCAGCAGTTTCAGGGATACAACCTCGACACCCCTCCACTTT. This translates into CASSFRDTTSTPLHF.

The gene calls are TRBV10-3 and TRBJ2-1; 8 nucleotides line up with TRBD1. The CDR3 runs to 15 residues. Per the germline V gene, CDR1 is ENHRY and CDR2 is SYGVKD. J gave up 6 bases and V 10 bases, and 14 bases lay outside the gene matches. In DNA form, the CDR3 reads TGTGCCACCTCCGGGCAGGGGGCTGGGGGCAATGAGCAGTTCTTC. The encoded protein is CATSGQGAGGNEQFF.

This clonotype was seen only a few times. J is TRBJ1-2 and V is TRBV19; no reliable D call. CDR1 and CDR2 from the germline V gene are LNHDA and SQIVND (reference sequence). Trimming shortened V by 3 bases and J by 2 bases, and 7 bases separated the two germline ends. This CDR3 has 13 residues. DNA for the CDR3: TGTGCCAGTAGTATCAGTCGGAACTATGGCTACACCTTC. This encodes CASSISRNYGYTF.

The V call is TRBV6-2 or TRBV6-3, the J call TRBJ2-5; D call uncertain. This CDR3 is 12 amino acids long. Germline CDR1 is MNHEY and CDR2 is SVGEGT. Between the trimmed V and J ends, which lost 6 bases and 9 bases, there was a span of 14 bases. The CDR3 spells CASRTRPVSQYF. The CDR3 nucleotides are TGTGCCAGCAGAACTCGACCCGTGTCCCAGTACTTC.

The CDR3 here is CASSAHRTGPYGYTF. DNA of the CDR3: TGTGCCAGCAGTGCACACCGGACAGGGCCCTATGGCTACACCTTC. J is TRBJ1-2 and V is TRBV2; 8 bases align to TRBD1. Germline CDR1 and CDR2: SNHLY and FYNNEI. The CDR3 loop spans 15 amino acids. Trimming took 4 bases from V and 4 from J; bases not matched to a gene: 8.

This clonotype was seen a few times. The chain combines TRBV28 with TRBJ1-1; D not resolved. The V and J ends lost 6 bases and 5 bases respectively, with 19 bases between them. Germline V lookup: CDR1 MDHEN, CDR2 SYDVKM. The CDR3 extends over 15 amino acids. The CDR3 loop reads CASSPTLEGRTEAFF. The CDR3 DNA reads TGTGCCAGCAGCCCCACCTTGGAGGGCAGGACTGAAGCTTTCTTT.

The J gene is TRBJ2-4, the V gene TRBV4-1; D possibly uses TRBD1 or TRBD2 (5 bases each). The CDR3 loop spans 14 amino acids. CDR1 and CDR2 (germline): MGHRA, YSYEKL. The germline V and J ends were trimmed by 0 bases and 9 bases, with 12 bases remaining between them. The CDR3, as DNA: TGCGCCAGCAGCCAAGATGGGGGTTCGGTCATTCAGTACTTC. Protein product: CASSQDGGSVIQYF.

V gene TRBV19 combines with J gene TRBJ2-7, with a tentative D call TRBD2 (6 bases). V lost 4 bases to trimming and J lost 7 bases, with 14 bases between them. The CDR3 covers 13 residues. The germline gives CDR1 LNHDA, CDR2 SQIVND (reference sequence). DNA for the CDR3: TGTGCCAGTAGTACCTACCGCGGGGTGGAGCAGTACTTC. The encoded protein is CASSTYRGVEQYF.

This clonotype appeared a few times. The chain uses TRBV5-5 and TRBJ1-2; D is unclear. The germline V gene encodes CDR1 SGHKS and CDR2 YYEKEE (reference sequence). V was pared by 4 bases and J by 4 bases, with 8 bases between. This CDR3 is 12 amino acids long. The CDR3 DNA reads TGTGCCAGCAGCCGGAGTAGCTATGGCTACACCTTC. The encoded protein is CASSRSSYGYTF.

This clonotype was seen only once. Being one base from a much bigger clone, this may be a read error. The genes are TRBV2 and TRBJ1-2; 11 positions match TRBD1. With V trimmed by 4 bases and J by 5 bases, 3 bases remained unmatched. The CDR3 runs 14 residues. The germline V gene encodes CDR1 SNHLY and CDR2 FYNNEI. DNA of the CDR3: TGTGCCAGCAGTGGGACAGGGGGCGGATATGGCTACACCTTC. This codes for CASSGTGGGYGYTF.

This chain uses TRBV21-1 with TRBJ1-6; the D call TRBD1 from the table was never checked on the DNA. TRBV21-1 is a documented pseudogene. CDR3 length: 14 amino acids. This CDR3 reads CASSSRDPRSPLHF. In nucleotides, the CDR3 is TGTGCCAGCAGCTCCCGGGACCCCCGGTCCCCCCTCCACTTT.

This clonotype has only a few counts. The chain joins TRBV15 to TRBJ1-4; D perhaps matches TRBD1 (6 bases). CDR1 and CDR2 (germline): LNHNV, YYDKDF (reference sequence). CDR3 length: 15 amino acids. V gave up 5 bases and J gave up 4 bases, with 14 bases separating them. The CDR3 sequence: CATSSPGARNEKLFF. DNA of the CDR3: TGTGCCACCAGCTCCCCGGGGGCGCGTAATGAAAAACTGTTTTTT.

V and J are TRBV28 and TRBJ1-2, with D possibly TRBD1 on 6 matching bases. The V end lost 10 bases, the J end lost 6 bases, and 18 bases lay between the germline ends. The CDR3 is made up of 13 amino acids. Germline assignment: CDR1 MDHEN and CDR2 SYDVKM. The chain's CDR3 is CATAQGSENGYTF. The CDR3 DNA reads TGTGCCACTGCACAGGGCTCGGAAAATGGCTACACCTTC.

The V and J genes are TRBV21-1 and TRBJ2-7. TRBV21-1 is termed a pseudogene. The CDR3 runs to 15 residues. The CDR3 reads CASSDPREVVYEQYF. CDR3 in DNA: TGTGCCAGCAGCGACCCACGAGAGGTAGTCTACGAGCAGTACTTC.

This chain links TRBV5-1 with TRBJ1-2; D ambiguous. The germline V gene encodes CDR1 SGHRS and CDR2 YFSETQ. Trimming took off 0 bases at V and 0 bases at J, with 6 bases between the two ends. The CDR3 totals 14 residues. The CDR3 nucleotides are TGCGCCAGCAGCTTGGATCCAGCTAACTATGGCTACACCTTC. Protein product: CASSLDPANYGYTF.

This clonotype has just a few counts. The chain has TRBV12-3 or TRBV12-4 and TRBJ1-1; D not resolved. This CDR3 region has 13 residues. Trimming took off 7 bases at V and 3 bases at J, with 12 bases between the two ends. The CDR3 region is CASTRTDYTEAFF. The CDR3 nucleotides read TGTGCCAGCACCCGAACGGATTACACTGAAGCTTTCTTT.

This clonotype has more than one count but fewer than ten. The V call is TRBV20-1, the J call TRBJ2-7, with TRBD2 matching 7 bases. V shed 6 bases and J 3 bases; nucleotides not matched to a gene: 17. Germline V gives CDR1 DFQATT, CDR2 SNEGSKA (reference sequence). This CDR3 contains 16 residues. CDR3: CSALRLVAGLFYEQYF. The CDR3 DNA reads TGCAGTGCCCTCCGGTTGGTAGCGGGCCTTTTCTACGAGCAGTACTTC.

The chain links TRBV12-3 or TRBV12-4 to TRBJ2-1; TRBD2 might be the D (6 bases). CDR3 length: 15 amino acids. Between the trimmed V and J ends, which lost 4 bases and 0 bases, there was a span of 10 bases. The CDR3, as DNA: TGTGCCAGCAGTTCCCGGGACTTCTCCTACAATGAGCAGTTCTTC. Translating it yields CASSSRDFSYNEQFF.